This TCR beta chain emerged from a study of blood T cell repertoires in COVID-19. Study background: The analysed material was cDNA or gDNA that came from T cells, B-cell-depleted T cells, or PBMCs.

V shed 1 base, J shed 8 bases, and the junction held 11 bases outside the gene matches. The CDR3 has 16 amino acids. Germline lookup yields CDR1 LNHNV and CDR2 YYDKDF (reference sequence). The authors' processing: Reference gene primer amplification yielded estimated nucleated cell counts. Assay used: immunoSEQ multiplex PCR; TCRdb lists only in-frame clones, some missing. V, J and clone size are taken as reported in that table, and D and trimming were inferred from the DNA itself. The sample includes some 140,000 clones, about 89% of them seen just once. The J gene is TRBJ2-1, the V gene TRBV15; 7 bases match TRBD2. The sequenced material came from peripheral blood. The TCR was taken from a man over 45 with active or convalescent COVID-19. The DNA of the CDR3 is TGTGCCACCAGCAGAGTGGGAGCGGGATCTCATTATGAGCAGTTCTTC. This sequence encodes CATSRVGAGSHYEQFF.